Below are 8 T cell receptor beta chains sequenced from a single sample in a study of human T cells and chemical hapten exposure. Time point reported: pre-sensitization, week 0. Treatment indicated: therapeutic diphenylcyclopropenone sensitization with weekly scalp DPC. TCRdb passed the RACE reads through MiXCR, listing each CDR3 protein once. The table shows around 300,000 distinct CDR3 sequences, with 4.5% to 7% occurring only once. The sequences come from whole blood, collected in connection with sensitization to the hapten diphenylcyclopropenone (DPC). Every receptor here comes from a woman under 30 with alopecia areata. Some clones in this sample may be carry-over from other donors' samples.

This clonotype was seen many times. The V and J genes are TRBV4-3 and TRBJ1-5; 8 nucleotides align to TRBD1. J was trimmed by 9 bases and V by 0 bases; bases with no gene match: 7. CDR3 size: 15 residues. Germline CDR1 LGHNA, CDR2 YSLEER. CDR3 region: CASSQEWTGNRPQHF. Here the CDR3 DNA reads TGCGCCAGCAGCCAAGAATGGACAGGGAATAGGCCCCAGCATTTT.

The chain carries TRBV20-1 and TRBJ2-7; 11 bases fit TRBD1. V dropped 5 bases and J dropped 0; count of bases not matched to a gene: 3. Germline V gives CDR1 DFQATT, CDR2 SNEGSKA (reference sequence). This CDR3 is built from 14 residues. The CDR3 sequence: CSAEGQGDSYEQYF. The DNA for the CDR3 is TGCAGTGCTGAGGGACAGGGGGACTCCTACGAGCAGTACTTC.

The CDR3 sequence is CASSLFPAESTNEKLFF. The CDR3 region has the DNA TGTGCCAGCAGCCTCTTTCCGGCAGAATCAACTAATGAAAAACTGTTTTTT. The V and J genes are TRBV9 and TRBJ1-4; D is ambiguous. Germline V CDR1 and CDR2: SGDLS, YYNGEE. The CDR3 covers 17 residues. The V gene lost 4 bases and the J gene lost 0 bases, with 16 bases spanning the gap.

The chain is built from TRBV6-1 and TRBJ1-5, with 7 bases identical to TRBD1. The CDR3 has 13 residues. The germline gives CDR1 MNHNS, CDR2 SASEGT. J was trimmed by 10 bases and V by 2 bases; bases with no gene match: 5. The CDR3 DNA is TGTGCCAGCAGTGAAACAGGGGCAGTCCCCCAGCATTTT. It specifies CASSETGAVPQHF.

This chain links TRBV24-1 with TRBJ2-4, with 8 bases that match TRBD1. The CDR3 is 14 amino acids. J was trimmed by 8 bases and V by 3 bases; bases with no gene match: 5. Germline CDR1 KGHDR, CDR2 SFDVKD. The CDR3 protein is CATSDPGTGYIQYF. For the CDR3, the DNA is TGTGCCACCAGTGATCCGGGGACAGGATACATTCAGTACTTC.

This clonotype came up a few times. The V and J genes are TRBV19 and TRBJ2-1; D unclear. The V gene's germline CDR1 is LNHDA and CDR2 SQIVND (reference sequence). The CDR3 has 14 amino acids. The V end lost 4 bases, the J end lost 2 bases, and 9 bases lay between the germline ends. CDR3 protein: CASSSQLTYNEQFF. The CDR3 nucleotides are TGTGCCAGTAGTAGTCAGCTCACCTACAATGAGCAGTTCTTC.

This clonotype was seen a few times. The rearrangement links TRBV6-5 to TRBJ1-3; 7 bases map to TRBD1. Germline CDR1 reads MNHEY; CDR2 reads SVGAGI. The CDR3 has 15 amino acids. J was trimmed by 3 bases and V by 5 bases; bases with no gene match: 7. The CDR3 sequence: CASSPQGMGGNTIYF. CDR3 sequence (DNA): TGTGCCAGCAGTCCACAGGGGATGGGTGGAAACACCATATATTTT.

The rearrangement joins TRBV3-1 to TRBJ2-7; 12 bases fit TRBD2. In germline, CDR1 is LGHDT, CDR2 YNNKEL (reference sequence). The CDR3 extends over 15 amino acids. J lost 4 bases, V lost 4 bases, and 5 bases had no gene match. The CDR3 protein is CASSLLAGGMYEQYF. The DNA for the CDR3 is TGTGCCAGCAGCCTTCTAGCGGGGGGGATGTACGAGCAGTACTTC.